The next 5 T cell receptor beta chains were all read from a single sample in a study of multiple sclerosis patients with progressive multifocal leukoencephalopathy. Sample time point: time of PML onset. Here immunoSEQ multiplex PCR was the method, and the copy in TCRdb shows in-frame clones only, minus some. Altogether under 35,000 clones are present, about 91% being singletons, with the ten largest covering less than 6.5%. The sequencing used PBMCs, collected from a patient treated with natalizumab. The source is a woman between 40 and 55 years old with progressive multifocal leukoencephalopathy.

The chain is built from TRBV7-2 and TRBJ2-7, with D perhaps matching TRBD1 or TRBD2 (5 bases each). CDR3 size: 15 residues. Germline V gene sequence: CDR1 SGHTA, CDR2 FQGNSA. With 2 bases removed from V and 1 base from J, the gap between germline ends came to 12 bases. Written as DNA, the CDR3 is TGTGCCAGCAGCTTAAGAGGGGAAATTTCCTACGAGCAGTACTTC. Translation gives CASSLRGEISYEQYF.

V gene TRBV28 combines with J gene TRBJ2-1, with TRBD2 matching 9 bases. With 4 bases clipped from V and 6 bases from J, the junction kept 22 bases outside the gene matches. The V gene's germline CDR1 is MDHEN and CDR2 SYDVKM. The CDR3 is 20 amino acids. The CDR3 region is CASSSPASGTFHGVSNEQFF. The CDR3 DNA is TGTGCCAGCAGTTCCCCGGCTAGCGGGACCTTCCATGGGGTGTCCAATGAGCAGTTCTTC.

The chain couples TRBV2 to TRBJ2-1; D is perhaps TRBD2 (7 bases). CDR3 length: 13 residues. CDR1 SNHLY and CDR2 FYNNEI come from the germline V gene. V dropped 10 bases and J dropped 2 bases, with 12 bases sitting between them. The CDR3 nucleotides read TGTGCCATCTGGGAGGGGGCCTACAATGAGCAGTTCTTC. This sequence encodes CAIWEGAYNEQFF.

The J gene is TRBJ2-3, the V gene TRBV7-2; maybe TRBD2 (6 bases). V dropped 7 bases and J dropped 4 bases, with 12 bases sitting between them. Germline V lookup: CDR1 SGHTA, CDR2 FQGNSA. The CDR3 has 13 residues. CDR3 in DNA: TGTGCCAGCAACCTAGGCGGGGCAGATACGCAGTATTTT. Its protein product is CASNLGGADTQYF.

This clone occurred a few times. The V gene is TRBV10-1, the J gene TRBJ2-7; 7 nucleotides line up with TRBD1. V trimming: 8 bases; J trimming: 5 bases; junction bases outside the gene matches: 9. CDR3 size: 13 residues. CDR1 and CDR2 from the germline V gene are WNHNN and SYGVQD (reference sequence). Written as DNA, the CDR3 is TGCGCCAGCTCCGGGACAGACTTGGACGAGCAGTACTTC. It is translated as CASSGTDLDEQYF.